A selection of T cell receptor beta chains follows, all from one sample in a study of cytomegalovirus exposure and HLA in healthy donors. Profiling relied on immunoSEQ multiplex PCR, and the TCRdb table lists in-frame clones only, not all of them. This table holds more than 75,000 clones, just under 90% found once. Material for sequencing was PBMCs. The receptors here all came from a man aged 18 to 29 in good health and CMV-seronegative. CDR3s include the opening cysteine and the closing phenylalanine or tryptophan. The D gene is left open where the match is weak. Not all rows give a size; the values are once, few, many and, for expanded clones, a class.

size	J	V	D	DNA	CDR3
NA	TRBJ1-1	TRBV5-1	TRBD1	TGCGCCAGCAACTCCCCGGGACAGCGTTCCACTGAAGCCTTCTTT	CASNSPGQRSTEAFF
NA	TRBJ2-7	TRBV4-1	NA	TGCGCCAGCAGCCAGAAGGGCTTGCGGGACAGTCCCTACGAGCAGTACTTC	CASSQKGLRDSPYEQYF
NA	TRBJ2-7	TRBV10-1	TRBD2	TGCGCCAGCCCCCTCGGGGGTAGCGGGCGGTACTCCTACGAGCAGTACTTC	CASPLGGSGRYSYEQYF
few	TRBJ2-1	TRBV30	TRBD2	TGTGCCTGGAGTGTACCAGGACTAGAATCTTGGAATGAGCAGTTCTTC	CAWSVPGLESWNEQFF
NA	TRBJ2-7	TRBV28	NA	TGTGCCAGCAGTATCCATAATTTTACTAGTCTCTATATCTACGAGCAGTACTTC	CASSIHNFTSLYIYEQYF
NA	TRBJ2-7	TRBV5-1	TRBD1	TGCGCCAGTTCGACAGGGGGCTACGAGCAGTACTTC	CASSTGGYEQYF
NA	TRBJ2-1	TRBV19	TRBD2	TGTGCCAGTAGTACGGGCCCTGGGACTAGCGGGAGGGTTGAGCAGTTCTTC	CASSTGPGTSGRVEQFF
NA	TRBJ2-7	TRBV7-9	TRBD2	TGTGCCAGCGCGCGGGCTAGCGGGCCAACCTACGAGCAGTACTTC	CASARASGPTYEQYF
NA	TRBJ2-7	TRBV9	TRBD2	TGTGCCAGCAGCCCAGGCAGGCTAGGGACTAGCGGGAGGGCCGGGTACGAGCAGTACTTC	CASSPGRLGTSGRAGYEQYF
NA	TRBJ2-2	TRBV7-2	TRBD1	TGTGCCAGCGGGACAGCCACCGGGGAGCTGTTTTTT	CASGTATGELFF
NA	TRBJ2-1	TRBV19	TRBD1	TGTGCCAGTAGTATAGGGCAGGGGGCTACATCCTACAATGAGCAGTTCTTC	CASSIGQGATSYNEQFF
NA	TRBJ2-6	TRBV5-1	NA	TGCGCCAGCAGCTTGTCAGGGGCTACTGGGGCCAACGTCCTGACTTTC	CASSLSGATGANVLTF
medium-sized	TRBJ2-7	TRBV6-1	TRBD1	TGTGCCAGCAGTCCCAAGCGACAGGGCGCCGAGCAGTACTTC	CASSPKRQGAEQYF
NA	TRBJ1-1	TRBV6-5	TRBD1	TGTGCCAGCAGAGCCGGGACAGCGAACACTGAAGCTTTCTTT	CASRAGTANTEAFF
NA	TRBJ2-6	TRBV11-1	NA	TGTGCCAGCAGCCACCGCAGGGGATCTGGGGCCAACGTCCTGACTTTC	CASSHRRGSGANVLTF
once	TRBJ2-5	TRBV11-2	TRBD2	TGTGCCAGCAGCCCTGGGGGACTAGCGGGAGGGGAAGAGACCCAGTACTTC	CASSPGGLAGGEETQYF
few	TRBJ1-2	TRBV9	NA	TGTGCCAGCAGCGGGACAGCCTCCAATTCTAACTATGGCTACACCTTC	CASSGTASNSNYGYTF